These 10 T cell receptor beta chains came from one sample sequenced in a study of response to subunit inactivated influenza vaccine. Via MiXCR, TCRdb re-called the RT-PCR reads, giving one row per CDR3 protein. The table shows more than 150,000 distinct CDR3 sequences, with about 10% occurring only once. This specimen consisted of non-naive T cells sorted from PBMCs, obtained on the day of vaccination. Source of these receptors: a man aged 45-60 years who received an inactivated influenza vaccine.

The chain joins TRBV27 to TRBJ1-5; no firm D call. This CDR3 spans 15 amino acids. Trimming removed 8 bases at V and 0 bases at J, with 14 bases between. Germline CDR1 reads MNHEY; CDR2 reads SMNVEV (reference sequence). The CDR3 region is CASGWTGYSNQPQHF. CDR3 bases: TGTGCCAGCGGGTGGACCGGCTATAGCAATCAGCCCCAGCATTTT.

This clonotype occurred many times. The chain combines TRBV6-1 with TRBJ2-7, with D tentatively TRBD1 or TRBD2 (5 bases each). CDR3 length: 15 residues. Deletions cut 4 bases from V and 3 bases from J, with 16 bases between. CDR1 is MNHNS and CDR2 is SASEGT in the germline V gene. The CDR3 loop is CASSGLAGSIYEQYF. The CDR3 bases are TGTGCCAGCAGTGGACTTGCAGGGAGTATCTACGAGCAGTACTTC.

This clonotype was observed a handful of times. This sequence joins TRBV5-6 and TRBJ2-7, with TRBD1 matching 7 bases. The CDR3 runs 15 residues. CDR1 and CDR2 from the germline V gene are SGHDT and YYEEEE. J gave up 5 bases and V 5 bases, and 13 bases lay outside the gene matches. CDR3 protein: CASSSQQGFDHEQYF. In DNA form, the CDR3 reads TGTGCCAGCAGTTCACAACAGGGGTTCGACCACGAGCAGTACTTC.

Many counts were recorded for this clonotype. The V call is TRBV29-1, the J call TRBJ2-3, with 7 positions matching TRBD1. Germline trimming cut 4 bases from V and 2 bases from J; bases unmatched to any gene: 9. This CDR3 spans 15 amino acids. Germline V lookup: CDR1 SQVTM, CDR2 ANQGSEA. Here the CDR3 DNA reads TGCAGCGTTGGGGGGACAGTCTACCTCACAGATACGCAGTATTTT. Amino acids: CSVGGTVYLTDTQYF.

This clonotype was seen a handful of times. The CDR3 coding sequence is TGTGCCAGTAGTCCCCGGACTGAGTATCAGCCCCAGCATTTT. It encodes CASSPRTEYQPQHF. The genes are TRBV19 and TRBJ1-5; D unresolved. The CDR3 loop spans 14 amino acids. The V end lost 5 bases, the J end lost 5 bases, and 13 bases lay between the germline ends. CDR1 is LNHDA and CDR2 is SQIVND in the germline V gene (reference sequence).

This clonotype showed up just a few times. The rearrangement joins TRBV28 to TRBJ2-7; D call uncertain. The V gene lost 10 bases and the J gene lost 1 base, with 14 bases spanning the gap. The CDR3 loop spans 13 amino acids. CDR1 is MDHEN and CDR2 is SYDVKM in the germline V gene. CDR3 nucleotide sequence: TGTGCCACCCCAGCGATCCTGTCCTACGAGCAGTACTTC. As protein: CATPAILSYEQYF.

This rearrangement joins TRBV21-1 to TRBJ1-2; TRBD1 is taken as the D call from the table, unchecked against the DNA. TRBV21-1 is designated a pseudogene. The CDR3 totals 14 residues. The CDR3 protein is CASGPCGGAGGYTF. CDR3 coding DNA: TGTGCCAGCGGACCATGTGGGGGGGCGGGTGGCTACACCTTC.

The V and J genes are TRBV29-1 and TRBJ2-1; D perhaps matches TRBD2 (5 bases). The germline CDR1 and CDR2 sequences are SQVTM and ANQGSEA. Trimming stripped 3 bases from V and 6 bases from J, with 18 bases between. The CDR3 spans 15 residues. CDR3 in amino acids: CSVDLPHRGGNEQFF. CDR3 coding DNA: TGCAGCGTTGATCTGCCCCATCGGGGTGGCAATGAGCAGTTCTTC.

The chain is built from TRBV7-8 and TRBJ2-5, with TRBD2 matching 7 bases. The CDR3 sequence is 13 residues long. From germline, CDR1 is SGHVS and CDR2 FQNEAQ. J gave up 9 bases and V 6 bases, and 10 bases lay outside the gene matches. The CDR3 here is CASSVGPRGAQYF. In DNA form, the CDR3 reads TGTGCCAGCAGTGTGGGACCCCGGGGGGCCCAGTACTTC.

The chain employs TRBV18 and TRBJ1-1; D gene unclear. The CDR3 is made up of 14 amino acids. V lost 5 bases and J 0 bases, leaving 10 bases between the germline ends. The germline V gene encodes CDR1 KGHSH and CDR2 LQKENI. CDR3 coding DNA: TGTGCCAGCTCAGAGGCAACCGTGAACACTGAAGCTTTCTTT. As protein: CASSEATVNTEAFF.